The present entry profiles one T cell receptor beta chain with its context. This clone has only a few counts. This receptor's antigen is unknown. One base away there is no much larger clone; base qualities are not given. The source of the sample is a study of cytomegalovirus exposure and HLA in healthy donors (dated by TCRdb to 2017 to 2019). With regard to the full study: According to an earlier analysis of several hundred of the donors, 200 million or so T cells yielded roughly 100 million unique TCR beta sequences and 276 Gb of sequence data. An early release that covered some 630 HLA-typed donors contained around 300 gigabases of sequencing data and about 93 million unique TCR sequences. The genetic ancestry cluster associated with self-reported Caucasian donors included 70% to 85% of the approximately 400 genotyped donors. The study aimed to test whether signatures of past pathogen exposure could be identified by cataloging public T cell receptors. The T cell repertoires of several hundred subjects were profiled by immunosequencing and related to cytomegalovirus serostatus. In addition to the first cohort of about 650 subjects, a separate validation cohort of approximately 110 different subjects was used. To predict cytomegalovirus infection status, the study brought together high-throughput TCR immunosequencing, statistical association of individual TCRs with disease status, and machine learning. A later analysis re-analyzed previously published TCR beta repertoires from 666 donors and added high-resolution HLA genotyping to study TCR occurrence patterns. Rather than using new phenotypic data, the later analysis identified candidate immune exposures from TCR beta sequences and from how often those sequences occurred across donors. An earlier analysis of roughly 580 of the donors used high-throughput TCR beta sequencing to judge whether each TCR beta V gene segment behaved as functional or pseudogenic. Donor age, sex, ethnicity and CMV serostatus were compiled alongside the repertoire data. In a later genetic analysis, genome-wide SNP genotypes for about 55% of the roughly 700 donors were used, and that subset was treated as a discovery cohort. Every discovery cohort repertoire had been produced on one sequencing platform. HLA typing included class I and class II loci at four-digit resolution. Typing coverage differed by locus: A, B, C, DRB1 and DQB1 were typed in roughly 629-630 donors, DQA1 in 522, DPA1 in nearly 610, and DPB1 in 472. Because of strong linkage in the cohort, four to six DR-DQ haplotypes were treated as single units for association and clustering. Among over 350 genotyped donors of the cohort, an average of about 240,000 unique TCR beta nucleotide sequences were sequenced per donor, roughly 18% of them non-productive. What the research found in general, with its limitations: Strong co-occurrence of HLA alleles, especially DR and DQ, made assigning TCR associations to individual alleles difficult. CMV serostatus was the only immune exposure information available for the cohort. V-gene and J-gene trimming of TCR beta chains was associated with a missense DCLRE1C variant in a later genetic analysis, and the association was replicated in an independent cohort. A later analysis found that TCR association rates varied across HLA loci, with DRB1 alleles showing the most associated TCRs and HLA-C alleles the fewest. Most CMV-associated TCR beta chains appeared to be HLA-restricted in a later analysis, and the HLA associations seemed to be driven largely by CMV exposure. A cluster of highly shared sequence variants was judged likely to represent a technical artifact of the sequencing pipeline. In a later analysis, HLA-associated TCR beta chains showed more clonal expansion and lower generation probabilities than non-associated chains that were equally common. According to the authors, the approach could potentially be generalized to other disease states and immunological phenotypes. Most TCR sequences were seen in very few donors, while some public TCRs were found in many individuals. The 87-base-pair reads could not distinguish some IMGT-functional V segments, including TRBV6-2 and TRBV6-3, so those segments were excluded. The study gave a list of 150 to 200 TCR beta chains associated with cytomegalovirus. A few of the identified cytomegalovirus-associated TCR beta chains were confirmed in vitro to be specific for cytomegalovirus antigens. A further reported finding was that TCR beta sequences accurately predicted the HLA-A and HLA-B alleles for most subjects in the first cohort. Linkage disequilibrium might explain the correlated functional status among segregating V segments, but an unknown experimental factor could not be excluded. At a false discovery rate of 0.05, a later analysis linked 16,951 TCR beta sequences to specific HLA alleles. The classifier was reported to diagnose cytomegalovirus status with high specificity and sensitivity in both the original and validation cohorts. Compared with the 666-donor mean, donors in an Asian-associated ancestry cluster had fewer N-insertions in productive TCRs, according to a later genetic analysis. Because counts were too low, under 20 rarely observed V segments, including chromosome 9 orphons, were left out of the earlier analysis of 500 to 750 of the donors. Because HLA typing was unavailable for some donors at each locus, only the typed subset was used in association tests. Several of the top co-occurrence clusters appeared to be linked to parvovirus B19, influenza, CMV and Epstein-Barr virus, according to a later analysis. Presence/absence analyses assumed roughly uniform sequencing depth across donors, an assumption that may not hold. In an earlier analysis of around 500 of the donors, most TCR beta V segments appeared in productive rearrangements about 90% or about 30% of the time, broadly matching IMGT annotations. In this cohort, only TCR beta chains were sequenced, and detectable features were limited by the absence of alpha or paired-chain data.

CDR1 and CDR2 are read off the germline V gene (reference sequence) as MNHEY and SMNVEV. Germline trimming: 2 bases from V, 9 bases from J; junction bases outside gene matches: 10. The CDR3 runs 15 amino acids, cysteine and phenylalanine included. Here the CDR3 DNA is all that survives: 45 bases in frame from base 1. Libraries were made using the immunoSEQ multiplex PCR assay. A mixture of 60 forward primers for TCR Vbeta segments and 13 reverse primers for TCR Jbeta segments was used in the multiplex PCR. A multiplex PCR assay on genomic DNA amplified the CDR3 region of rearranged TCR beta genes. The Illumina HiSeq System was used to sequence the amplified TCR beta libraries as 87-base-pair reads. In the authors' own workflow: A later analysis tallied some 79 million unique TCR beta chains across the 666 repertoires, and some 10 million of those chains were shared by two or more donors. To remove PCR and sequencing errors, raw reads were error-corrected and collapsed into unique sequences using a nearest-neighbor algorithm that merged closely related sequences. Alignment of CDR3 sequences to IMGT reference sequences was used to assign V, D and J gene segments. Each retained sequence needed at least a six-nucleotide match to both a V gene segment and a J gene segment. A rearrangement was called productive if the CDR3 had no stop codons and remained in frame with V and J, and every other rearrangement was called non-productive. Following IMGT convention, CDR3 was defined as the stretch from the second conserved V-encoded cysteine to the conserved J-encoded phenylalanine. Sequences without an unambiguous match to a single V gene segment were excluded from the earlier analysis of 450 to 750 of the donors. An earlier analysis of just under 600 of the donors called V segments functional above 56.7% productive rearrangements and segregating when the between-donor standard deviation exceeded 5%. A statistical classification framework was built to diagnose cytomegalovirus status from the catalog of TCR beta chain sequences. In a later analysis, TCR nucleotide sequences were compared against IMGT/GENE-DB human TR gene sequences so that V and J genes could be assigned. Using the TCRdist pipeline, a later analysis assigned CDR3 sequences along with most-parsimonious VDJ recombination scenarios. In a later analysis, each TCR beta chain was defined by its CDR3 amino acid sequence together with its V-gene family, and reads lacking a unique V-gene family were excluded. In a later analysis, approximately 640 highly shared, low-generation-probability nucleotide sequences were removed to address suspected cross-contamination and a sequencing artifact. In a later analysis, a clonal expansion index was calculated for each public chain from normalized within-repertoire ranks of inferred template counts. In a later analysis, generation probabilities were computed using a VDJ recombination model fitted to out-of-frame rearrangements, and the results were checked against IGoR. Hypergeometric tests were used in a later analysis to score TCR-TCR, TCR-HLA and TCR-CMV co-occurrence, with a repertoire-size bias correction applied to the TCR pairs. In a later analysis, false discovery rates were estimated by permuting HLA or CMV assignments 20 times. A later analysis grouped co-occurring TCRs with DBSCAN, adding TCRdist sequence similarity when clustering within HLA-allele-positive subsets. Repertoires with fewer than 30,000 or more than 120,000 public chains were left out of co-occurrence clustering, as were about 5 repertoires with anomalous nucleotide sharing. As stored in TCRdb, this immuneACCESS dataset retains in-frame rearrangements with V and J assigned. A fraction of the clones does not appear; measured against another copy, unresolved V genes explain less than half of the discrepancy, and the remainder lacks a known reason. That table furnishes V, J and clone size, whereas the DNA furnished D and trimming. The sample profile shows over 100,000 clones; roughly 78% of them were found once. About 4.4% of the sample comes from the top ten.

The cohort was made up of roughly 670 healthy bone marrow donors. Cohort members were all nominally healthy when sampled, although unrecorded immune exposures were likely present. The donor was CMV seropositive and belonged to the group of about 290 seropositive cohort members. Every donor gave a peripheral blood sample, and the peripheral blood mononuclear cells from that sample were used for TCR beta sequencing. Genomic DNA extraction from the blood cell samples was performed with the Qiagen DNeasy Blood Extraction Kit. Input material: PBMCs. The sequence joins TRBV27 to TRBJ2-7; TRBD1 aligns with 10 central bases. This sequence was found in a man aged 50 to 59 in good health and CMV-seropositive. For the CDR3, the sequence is CASSLTIGTGDLQYF. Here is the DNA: TGTGCCAGCAGTTTAACAATCGGGACAGGGGATCTGCAGTACTTC.